Each of the 14 T cell receptor beta chains below was sequenced from the same sample in a study of CD8+CD57+ T cells in acquired aplastic anemia (dated by TCRdb to the late 2010s). Sequencing took place on an Illumina HiSeq 2000. Profiling of TCR beta VDJ combinations and CDR3 sequences used genomic DNA as the template. TCRdb applied fastp at Q25 and MiXCR to the public reads, then kept only in-frame beta chains. Rows merge per CDR3 protein into single entries with the most common DNA and genes. The sample contains 200,000 to 300,000 distinct CDR3 sequences, 40% to 50% of them found a single time. Approximately 8% of the sample is in the top ten clones. Flow cytometry had shown CD8+CD57+ cell expansion in the patients selected for sequencing. Source material: sorted CD4+, CD8+, or CD8+CD57+ T cells (not recorded which) from PBMCs. These receptors were taken from a human donor with aplastic anemia.

This clonotype turned up a few times. The V and J genes are TRBV6-6 and TRBJ1-5; possible D gene TRBD1, 6 bases. V was pared by 7 bases and J by 3 bases, with 19 bases between. This CDR3 is built from 16 residues. Per germline, CDR1 MNHNY and CDR2 SVGAGI (reference sequence). CDR3 nucleotides: TGTGCCAGCAATTGGAGACAGGAGGGAGTCAATCAGCCCCAGCATTTT. This encodes CASNWRQEGVNQPQHF.

The chain combines TRBV7-2 with TRBJ1-2; 9 bases are shared with TRBD1. CDR3 length: 16 residues. V trimming: 5 bases; J trimming: 8 bases; junction bases outside the gene matches: 15. Per germline, CDR1 SGHTA and CDR2 FQGNSA. CDR3 DNA sequence: TGTGCCAGCAGCCTAGGACAGGGGTCACAGGGCTTAGGCTACACCTTC. Amino acids: CASSLGQGSQGLGYTF.

This clonotype was seen ten or more times. The genes are TRBV25-1 and TRBJ2-7, with TRBD1 identical over 10 bases. CDR3 size: 13 residues. Per germline, CDR1 MGHDK and CDR2 SYGVNS. The V gene end was trimmed by 4 bases and the J gene end by 6 bases; junction bases not matched to a gene: 3. CDR3 nucleotides: TGTGCCAGCAGTGGGGGACAGGGGTCCGAGCAGTACTTC. It encodes CASSGGQGSEQYF.

In regard to this clonotype: The conserved phenylalanine or tryptophan is not found at the CDR3 terminus, so this likely reflects a read error. The chain recombines TRBV19 with TRBJ2-2; 7 positions match TRBD1. The germline gives CDR1 LNHDA, CDR2 SQIVND (reference sequence). This CDR3 is 15 amino acids long. Germline trimming cut 10 bases from V and 4 bases from J; bases unmatched to any gene: 12. The CDR3 is CANRLSGTATGELFL. In DNA form, the CDR3 reads TGTGCCAATAGACTTTCCGGGACAGCCACCGGGGAGCTGTTTCTT.

The genes are TRBV29-1 and TRBJ1-2; D unresolved. Trimming removed 1 base from V and 4 bases from J, with 13 bases in between. The CDR3 spans 14 residues. Germline V gene data show CDR1 as SQVTM and CDR2 as ANQGSEA. The CDR3 DNA reads as TGCAGCGTTGAAGCCGTGGAACAAAGCTATGGCTACACCTTC. Encoded protein: CSVEAVEQSYGYTF. Filled out from reference TRBV29-1 and TRBJ1-2, the complete variable domain reads SAVISQKPSRDICQRGTSLTIQCQVDSQVTMMFWYRQQPGQSLTLIATANQGSEATYESGFVIDKFPISRPNLTFSTLTVSNMSPEDSSIYLCSVEAVEQSYGYTFGSGTRLTVV.

This chain uses TRBV10-3 with TRBJ2-7; 9 nucleotides match TRBD1. V lost 1 base and J lost 4; bases outside the gene matches: 2. In germline, CDR1 is ENHRY, CDR2 SYGVKD. The CDR3 length is 14 residues. The DNA of the CDR3 is TGTGCCATCAGTGAGTTGGGACAGGGATACGAGCAGTACTTC. Translation: CAISELGQGYEQYF.

This clonotype showed up many times. The chain has TRBV9 and TRBJ2-7; D remains unclear. With 0 bases removed from V and 5 bases from J, the gap between germline ends came to 24 bases. This CDR3 spans 18 amino acids. Germline V gene sequence: CDR1 SGDLS, CDR2 YYNGEE. The CDR3 DNA follows: TGTGCCAGCAGCGTAGGGGCCCTTCCGGAAATGGTGGGCAACGAGCAGTACTTC. Translated: CASSVGALPEMVGNEQYF.

This clonotype has just a few counts. This chain connects TRBV7-9 to TRBJ1-4; no firm D call. V gave up 1 base and J gave up 10 bases, with 4 bases separating them. This CDR3 has 11 residues. Germline CDR1 SEHNR, CDR2 FQNEAQ (reference sequence). This chain's CDR3 is CASSLGGKLFF. The DNA for the CDR3 is TGTGCCAGCAGCTTAGGCGGAAAACTGTTTTTT.

This clonotype was observed many times. The chain links TRBV7-9 to TRBJ1-1; D uncertain. The germline gives CDR1 SEHNR, CDR2 FQNEAQ (reference sequence). Between the trimmed V and J ends, which lost 3 bases and 0 bases, there was a span of 8 bases. This CDR3 has 14 residues. CDR3 residues: CASSFMAMNTEAFF. In nucleotides, the CDR3 is TGTGCCAGCAGCTTTATGGCCATGAACACTGAAGCTTTCTTT.

This clonotype was seen only a few times. The chain uses TRBV3-1 and TRBJ2-5; D gene uncertain. CDR1 and CDR2 from the germline V gene are LGHDT and YNNKEL (reference sequence). V was clipped by 1 base and J by 1 base, with 10 bases between them. CDR3 length equals 15 residues. The CDR3 reads CASSQGEGLQETQYF. The CDR3 DNA is TGTGCCAGCAGCCAAGGAGAAGGGCTCCAAGAGACCCAGTACTTC.

The chain carries TRBV5-1 and TRBJ2-7, with D possibly matching TRBD2 (5 bases). CDR3 size: 12 residues. V was pared by 3 bases and J by 3 bases, with 7 bases between. Germline-derived CDR1 and CDR2 are SGHRS and YFSETQ. As DNA, the CDR3 is TGCGCCAGCAGCTCCGGGAACTACGAGCAGTACTTC. Protein: CASSSGNYEQYF.

This clonotype was counted many times. This rearrangement joins TRBV20-1 to TRBJ2-1, with TRBD2 matching over 11 bases. The CDR3 consists of 13 residues. Germline loops: CDR1 DFQATT, CDR2 SNEGSKA (reference sequence). Losses at the gene ends were 8 bases for V and 5 bases for J; bases not matched to a gene: 5. The CDR3 DNA follows: TGCAGTCAGACTAGCGGGGCGAACAATGAGCAGTTCTTC. Encoded protein: CSQTSGANNEQFF.

The chain carries TRBV5-5 and TRBJ2-1, with 10 bases aligning to TRBD1. This CDR3 spans 15 amino acids. J lost 9 bases, V lost 1 base, and 7 bases had no gene match. Germline lookup yields CDR1 SGHKS and CDR2 YYEKEE (reference sequence). CDR3 residues: CASSLYGQGVGEQFF. In DNA form, the CDR3 reads TGTGCCAGCAGCTTGTATGGACAGGGGGTTGGTGAGCAGTTCTTC.

This clonotype was counted a few times. V usage is TRBV9 and J usage is TRBJ2-3; TRBD2 matches 10 bases. Germline assignment: CDR1 SGDLS and CDR2 YYNGEE. The CDR3 runs to 19 residues. With 4 bases clipped from V and 2 bases from J, the junction kept 16 bases outside the gene matches. The CDR3 sequence: CASSQDGVAGGYTTDTQYF. Written as DNA, the CDR3 is TGTGCCAGCAGCCAAGATGGGGTAGCGGGGGGTTATACCACAGATACGCAGTATTTT.